This T cell receptor (beta chain) derives from a study of PD-L1 blockade in urothelial cancer. Study-level information: Patients had undergone 0 to 3 prior chemotherapy regimens. At 3 weeks (second dose) and 6 weeks after starting treatment, blood was analyzed. The median T cell count in blood samples was more than 110,000.

Time point noted: peripheral blood 6 weeks after treatment start. Study results and limitations: Tumor-associated blood clones were expanded more by durable-benefit patients at 3 weeks.

Clones were sequenced by immunoSEQ multiplex PCR, and TCRdb holds only the in-frame ones, with some missing. This sample has fewer than 90,000 clones, with less than 95% found just once. Comment on this clone: What it binds is unknown.

The receptor comes from a woman at least 80 years old with urothelial cancer. Sequencing used PBMCs, obtained around atezolizumab (anti-PD-L1) treatment.

CDR3: CASSLSGVTSGPSSYEQYF. CDR3 bases: TGTGCCAGCAGTTTATCAGGAGTGACGAGCGGGCCGAGCTCCTACGAGCAGTACTTC. V and J are TRBV27 and TRBJ2-7; D is perhaps TRBD2 (6 bases). The V gene's germline CDR1 is MNHEY and CDR2 SMNVEV (reference sequence). Trimming pared 0 bases from V and 0 bases from J, leaving 21 bases between. CDR3 length: 19 residues.